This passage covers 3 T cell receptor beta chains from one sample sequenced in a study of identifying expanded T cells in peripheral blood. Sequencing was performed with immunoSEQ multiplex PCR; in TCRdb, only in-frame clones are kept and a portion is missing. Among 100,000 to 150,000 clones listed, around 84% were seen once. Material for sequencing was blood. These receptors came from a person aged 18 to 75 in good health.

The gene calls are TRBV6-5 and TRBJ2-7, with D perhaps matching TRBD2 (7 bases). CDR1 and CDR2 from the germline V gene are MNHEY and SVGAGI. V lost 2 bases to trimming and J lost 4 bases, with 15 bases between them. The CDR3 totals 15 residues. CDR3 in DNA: TGTGCCAGCAGTTACCTAGGGGGGGAAAGATACGAGCAGTACTTC. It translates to CASSYLGGERYEQYF.

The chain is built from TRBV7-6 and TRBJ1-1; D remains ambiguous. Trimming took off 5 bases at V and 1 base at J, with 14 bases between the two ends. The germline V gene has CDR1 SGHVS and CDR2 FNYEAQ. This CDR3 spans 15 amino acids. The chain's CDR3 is CASSLSTYANTEAFF. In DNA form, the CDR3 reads TGTGCCAGCAGCCTCTCAACATATGCGAACACTGAAGCTTTCTTT.

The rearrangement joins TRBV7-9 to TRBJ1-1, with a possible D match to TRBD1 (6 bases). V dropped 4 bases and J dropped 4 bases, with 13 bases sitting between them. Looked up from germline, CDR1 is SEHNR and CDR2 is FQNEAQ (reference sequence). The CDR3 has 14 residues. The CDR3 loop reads CASSSWTDFTEAFF. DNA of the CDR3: TGTGCCAGCAGCTCCTGGACAGATTTCACTGAAGCTTTCTTT.